This passage covers 15 T cell receptor beta chains from one sample sequenced in a study of T cell responses to AZD1222 COVID-19 vaccine (dated by TCRdb to the early 2020s). Libraries were built with the immunoSEQ multiplex PCR assay. TCRdb stores this immuneACCESS table with in-frame sequences only. Part of the clones is absent; in the studies checked, under half of the shortfall reflects unresolved V genes, and no reason is known for the rest. This sample has 50,000 or so clones in its table, and about 89% of those were observed once. About 5.4% of the sample is in the top ten clones. The sample's time point label is to be understood as: about 28 days (+/-7) after the second vaccine dose. Here the sequenced sample was peripheral blood, taken 28 days after the second AZD1222 dose. The receptors come from an adult who received the AZD1222 COVID-19 vaccine.

This clone was observed a single time. V gene TRBV3-1 (or the pseudogene TRBV3-2) combines with J gene TRBJ2-7; 7 bases are shared with TRBD1. CDR3 length: 15 residues. Germline CDR1 reads LGHDT; CDR2 reads YNNKEL (reference sequence). V was pared by 3 bases and J by 2 bases, with 7 bases of the junction left unmatched. DNA for the CDR3: TGTGCCAGCAGCCAGACGACAGGGCGCCCCTACGAGCAGTACTTC. Protein product: CASSQTTGRPYEQYF.

The chain uses TRBV3-1 (or the pseudogene TRBV3-2) and TRBJ1-1; possibly TRBD1 for D (6 bases). Germline V gene data show CDR1 as LGHDT and CDR2 as YNNKEL (reference sequence). This CDR3 region has 14 residues. Trimming pared 5 bases from V and 2 bases from J, leaving 12 bases between. CDR3 amino acids: CASSARTDNTEAFF. CDR3 DNA sequence: TGTGCCAGCAGCGCCCGGACAGACAACACTGAAGCTTTCTTT.

This sequence joins TRBV6-4 and TRBJ2-1, with 9 bases fitting TRBD1. The CDR3 length is 14 residues. V was clipped by 3 bases and J by 8 bases; unmatched bases: 5. Germline V gives CDR1 MRHNA, CDR2 SNTAGT. CDR3 residues: CASSEGTGSDEQFF. CDR3 bases: TGTGCCAGCAGTGAAGGGACAGGGTCCGATGAGCAGTTCTTC.

CDR3 amino acids: CASSPARGSTDTQYF. CDR3 bases: TGTGCCAGCTCACCTGCCCGGGGGTCCACAGATACGCAGTATTTT. The rearrangement links TRBV18 to TRBJ2-3, with D possibly matching TRBD2 (6 bases). The CDR3 has 15 amino acids. Trimming left V 3 bases short and J 2 bases short, with 12 bases between. Per germline, CDR1 KGHSH and CDR2 LQKENI.

V and J are TRBV6-5 and TRBJ2-3; 10 bases are shared with TRBD2. Per the germline V gene, CDR1 is MNHEY and CDR2 is SVGAGI. The CDR3 consists of 15 residues. V was clipped by 2 bases and J by 6 bases; unmatched bases: 5. CDR3 protein: CASSYQRGGWDTQYF. The DNA of the CDR3 is TGTGCCAGCAGTTACCAGCGGGGGGGCTGGGATACGCAGTATTTT.

A word on this clone: Other nucleotide sequences from this sample produce the same CDR3. J is TRBJ2-7 and V is TRBV7-2, with 11 bases fitting TRBD1. Trimming took 3 bases from V and 2 from J; bases not matched to a gene: 0. Per the germline V gene, CDR1 is SGHTA and CDR2 is FQGNSA. The CDR3 totals 14 residues. The CDR3, as DNA: TGTGCCAGCAGCTTGGGACAGGGGGCCTACGAGCAGTACTTC. As protein: CASSLGQGAYEQYF. Variable domain in full (rest from reference TRBV7-2 and TRBJ2-7): GAGVSQSPSNKVTEKGKDVELRCDPISGHTALYWYRQSLGQGLEFLIYFQGNSAPDKSGLPSDRFSAERTGGSVSTLTIQRTQQEDSAVYLCASSLGQGAYEQYFGPGTRLTVT.

The rearrangement joins TRBV4-1 to TRBJ2-5; D is possibly TRBD1 or TRBD2 (6 bases each). The CDR3 is 14 residues long. The germline V gene has CDR1 MGHRA and CDR2 YSYEKL. The V gene lost 0 bases and the J gene lost 5 bases, with 10 bases spanning the gap. The CDR3 is CASSQDRRGETQYF. CDR3 nucleotides: TGCGCCAGCAGCCAAGATAGGAGGGGGGAGACCCAGTACTTC.

V is TRBV12-3 or TRBV12-4 and J is TRBJ1-1; possibly TRBD1 for D (5 bases). This CDR3 spans 13 amino acids. Between the trimmed V and J ends, which lost 6 bases and 3 bases, there was a span of 11 bases. The CDR3 DNA reads TGTGCCAGCAGCCGCCCGGGGGACACTGAAGCTTTCTTT. Protein: CASSRPGDTEAFF.

This chain links TRBV5-1 with TRBJ1-2; 7 positions match TRBD1. The CDR3 is 12 residues long. Germline loops: CDR1 SGHRS, CDR2 YFSETQ. V was clipped by 4 bases and J by 7 bases; unmatched bases: 4. CDR3 nucleotides: TGCGCCAGCAGCGGGGACAGCCCTGGCTACACCTTC. This translates into CASSGDSPGYTF. The variable domain in full, completed from reference TRBV5-1 and TRBJ1-2, reads KAGVTQTPRYLIKTRGQQVTLSCSPISGHRSVSWYQQTPGQGLQFLFEYFSETQRNKGNFPGRFSGRQFSNSRSEMNVSTLELGDSALYLCASSGDSPGYTFGSGTRLTVV.

The chain employs TRBV10-3 and TRBJ2-5; 11 bases match TRBD2. With V trimmed by 6 bases and J by 2 bases, 5 bases remained unmatched. The germline V gene encodes CDR1 ENHRY and CDR2 SYGVKD. This CDR3 is 15 amino acids long. CDR3 in DNA: TGTGCCATCAGCCCAAGACTAGCGGGACAAGAGACCCAGTACTTC. This encodes CAISPRLAGQETQYF.

The chain employs TRBV5-5 and TRBJ2-7; D assignment may be TRBD1 or TRBD2 (6 bases each). Germline CDR1 and CDR2: SGHKS and YYEKEE (reference sequence). Trimming stripped 2 bases from V and 0 bases from J, with 12 bases between. The CDR3 has 15 residues. This CDR3 is CASSFFGGRSYEQYF. The CDR3, as DNA: TGTGCCAGCAGCTTTTTCGGGGGCCGCTCCTACGAGCAGTACTTC.

The rearrangement uses TRBV28 and TRBJ1-1; weak D call: TRBD1 (5 bases). The CDR3 spans 15 residues. Trimming shortened V by 2 bases and J by 1 base, and 11 bases separated the two germline ends. Germline values: CDR1 MDHEN, CDR2 SYDVKM. The CDR3 reads CASSLPEGRNTEAFF. The CDR3 nucleotides read TGTGCCAGCAGTTTACCCGAGGGGCGGAACACTGAAGCTTTCTTT.

V gene TRBV18 combines with J gene TRBJ1-4; a possible D gene is TRBD1 (6 bases). The length of the CDR3 is 15 residues. The germline gives CDR1 KGHSH, CDR2 LQKENI. Trimming stripped 5 bases from V and 7 bases from J, with 17 bases between. Here the CDR3 reads CASSSNREVGEKLFF. CDR3 sequence (DNA): TGTGCCAGCTCATCGAACAGGGAGGTTGGTGAAAAACTGTTTTTT.

This chain connects TRBV6-1 to TRBJ2-7; D could derive from TRBD1 or TRBD2 (7 bases each). V was trimmed by 4 bases and J by 2 bases, leaving 15 bases between them. The germline gives CDR1 MNHNS, CDR2 SASEGT. There are 15 residues in the CDR3. CDR3 sequence (DNA): TGTGCCAGCAGTGGAGCGGGACAGAGAGCCTACGAGCAGTACTTC. Protein: CASSGAGQRAYEQYF.

Remarks on this clone: The same CDR3 is also encoded by other DNA sequences in this sample. The chain employs TRBV28 and TRBJ2-7, with 8 bases lining up with TRBD2. Germline values: CDR1 MDHEN, CDR2 SYDVKM. The J segment lost 0 bases and the V segment lost 3 bases, leaving 1 base of the junction unmatched. The CDR3 totals 14 residues. DNA of the CDR3: TGTGCCAGCAGTTTCGCGGGAGGCTCCTACGAGCAGTACTTC. This codes for CASSFAGGSYEQYF.